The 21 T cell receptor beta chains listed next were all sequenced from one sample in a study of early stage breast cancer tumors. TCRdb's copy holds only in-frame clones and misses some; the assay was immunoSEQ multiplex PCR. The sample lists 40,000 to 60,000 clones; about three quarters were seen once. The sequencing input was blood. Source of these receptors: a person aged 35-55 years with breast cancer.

The chain's CDR3 is CATSRGEEQFF. In DNA, the CDR3 is TGTGCCACCAGCAGAGGAGAGGAGCAGTTCTTC. The chain joins TRBV15 to TRBJ2-1; no definite D call. The CDR3 totals 11 residues. The V end lost 1 base, the J end lost 10 bases, and 5 bases lay between the germline ends. Germline V CDR1 and CDR2: LNHNV, YYDKDF (reference sequence).

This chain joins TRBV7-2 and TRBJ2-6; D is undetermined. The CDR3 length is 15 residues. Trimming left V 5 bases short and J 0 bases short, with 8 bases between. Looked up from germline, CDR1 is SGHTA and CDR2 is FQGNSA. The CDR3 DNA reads TGTGCCAGCAGCCCCCAGTCCTCTGGGGCCAACGTCCTGACTTTC. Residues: CASSPQSSGANVLTF.

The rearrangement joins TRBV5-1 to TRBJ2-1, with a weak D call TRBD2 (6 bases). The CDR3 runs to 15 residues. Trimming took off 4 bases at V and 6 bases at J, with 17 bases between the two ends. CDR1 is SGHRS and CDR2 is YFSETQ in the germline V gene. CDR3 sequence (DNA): TGCGCCAGCAGCGGGGACTCCGGATACGGCAATGAGCAGTTCTTC. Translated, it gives CASSGDSGYGNEQFF.

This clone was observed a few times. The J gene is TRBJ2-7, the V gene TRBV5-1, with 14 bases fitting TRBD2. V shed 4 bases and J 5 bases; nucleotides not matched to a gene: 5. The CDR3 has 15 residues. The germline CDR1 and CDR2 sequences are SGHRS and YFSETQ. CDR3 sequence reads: CASSGRTSGRNEQYF. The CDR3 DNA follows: TGCGCCAGCAGCGGACGGACTAGCGGGAGGAACGAGCAGTACTTC.

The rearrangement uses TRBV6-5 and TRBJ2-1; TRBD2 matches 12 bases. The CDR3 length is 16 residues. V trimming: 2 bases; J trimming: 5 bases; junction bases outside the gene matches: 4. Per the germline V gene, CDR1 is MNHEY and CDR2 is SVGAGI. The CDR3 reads CASSYGLAGGDNEQFF. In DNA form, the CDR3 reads TGTGCCAGCAGTTACGGCCTAGCGGGAGGGGACAATGAGCAGTTCTTC.

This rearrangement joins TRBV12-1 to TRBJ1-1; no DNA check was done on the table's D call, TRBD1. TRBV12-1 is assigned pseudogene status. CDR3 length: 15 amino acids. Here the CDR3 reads CASSASNRVNTEAFF. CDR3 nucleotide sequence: TGTGCCAGCAGTGCCTCGAACAGGGTGAACACTGAAGCTTTCTTT.

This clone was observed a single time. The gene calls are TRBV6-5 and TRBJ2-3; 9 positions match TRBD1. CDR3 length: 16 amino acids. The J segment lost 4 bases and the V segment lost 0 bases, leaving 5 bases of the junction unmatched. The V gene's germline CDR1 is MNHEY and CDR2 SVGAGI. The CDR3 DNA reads TGTGCCAGCAGTTACTCGACAGGGGGTTGGGCAGATACGCAGTATTTT. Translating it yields CASSYSTGGWADTQYF.

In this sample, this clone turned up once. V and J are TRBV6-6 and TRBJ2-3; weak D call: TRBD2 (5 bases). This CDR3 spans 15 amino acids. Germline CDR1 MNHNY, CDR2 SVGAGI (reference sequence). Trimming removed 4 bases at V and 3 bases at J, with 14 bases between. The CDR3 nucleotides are TGTGCCAGCAGTTCGGGAACCGTCAGAACAGATACGCAGTATTTT. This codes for CASSSGTVRTDTQYF.

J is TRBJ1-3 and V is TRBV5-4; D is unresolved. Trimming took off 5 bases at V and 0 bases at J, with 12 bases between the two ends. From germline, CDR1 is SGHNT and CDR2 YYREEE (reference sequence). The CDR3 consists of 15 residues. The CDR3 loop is CASSTAETSGNTIYF. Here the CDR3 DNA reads TGTGCCAGCAGTACGGCGGAAACCTCTGGAAACACCATATATTTT.

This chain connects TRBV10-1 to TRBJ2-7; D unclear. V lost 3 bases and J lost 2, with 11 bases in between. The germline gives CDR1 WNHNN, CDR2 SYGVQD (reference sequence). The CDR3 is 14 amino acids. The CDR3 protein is CASSDTRDPYEQYF. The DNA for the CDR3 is TGCGCCAGCAGTGATACCAGAGACCCCTACGAGCAGTACTTC.

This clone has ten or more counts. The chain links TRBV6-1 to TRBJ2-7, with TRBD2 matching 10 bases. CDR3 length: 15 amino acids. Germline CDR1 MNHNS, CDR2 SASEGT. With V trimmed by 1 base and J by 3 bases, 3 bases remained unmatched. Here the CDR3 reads CASSEEASGSYEQYF. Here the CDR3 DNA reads TGTGCCAGCAGTGAAGAGGCTAGCGGGAGCTACGAGCAGTACTTC.

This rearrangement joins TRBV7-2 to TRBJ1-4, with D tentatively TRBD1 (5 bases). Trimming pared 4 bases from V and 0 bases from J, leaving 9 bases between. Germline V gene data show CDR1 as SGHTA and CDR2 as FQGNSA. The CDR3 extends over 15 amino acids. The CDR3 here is CASSSQQATNEKLFF. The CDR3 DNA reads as TGTGCCAGCAGCTCCCAACAGGCAACTAATGAAAAACTGTTTTTT. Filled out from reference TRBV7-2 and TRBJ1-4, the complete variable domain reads GAGVSQSPSNKVTEKGKDVELRCDPISGHTALYWYRQSLGQGLEFLIYFQGNSAPDKSGLPSDRFSAERTGGSVSTLTIQRTQQEDSAVYLCASSSQQATNEKLFFGSGTQLSVL.

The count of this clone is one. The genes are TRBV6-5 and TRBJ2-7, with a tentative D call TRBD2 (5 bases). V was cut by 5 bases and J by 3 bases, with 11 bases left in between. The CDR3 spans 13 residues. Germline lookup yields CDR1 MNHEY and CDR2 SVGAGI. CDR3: CASSRGRDYEQYF. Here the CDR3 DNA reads TGTGCCAGCAGTCGCGGACGGGACTACGAGCAGTACTTC.

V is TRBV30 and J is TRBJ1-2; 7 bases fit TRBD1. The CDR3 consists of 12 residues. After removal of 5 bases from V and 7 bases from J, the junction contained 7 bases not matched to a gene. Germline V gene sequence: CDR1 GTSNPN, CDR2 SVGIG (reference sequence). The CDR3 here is CAWQQGYGGYTF. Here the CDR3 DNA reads TGTGCCTGGCAACAGGGGTATGGTGGCTACACCTTC.

For the CDR3, the DNA is TGTGCCAGTAGCATAAGCGGGCCGCCCACAGATACGCAGTATTTT. Protein: CASSISGPPTDTQYF. This chain joins TRBV19 and TRBJ2-3; perhaps TRBD2 as D (6 bases). Trimming stripped 6 bases from V and 2 bases from J, with 15 bases between. This CDR3 comprises 15 residues. Looked up from germline, CDR1 is LNHDA and CDR2 is SQIVND (reference sequence).

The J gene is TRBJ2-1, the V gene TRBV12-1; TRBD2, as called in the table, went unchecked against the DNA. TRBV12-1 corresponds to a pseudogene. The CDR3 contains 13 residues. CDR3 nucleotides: TGTGCCAACAGCTTTGGCCCTAGGTATGAGCAGTTCTTC. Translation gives CANSFGPRYEQFF.

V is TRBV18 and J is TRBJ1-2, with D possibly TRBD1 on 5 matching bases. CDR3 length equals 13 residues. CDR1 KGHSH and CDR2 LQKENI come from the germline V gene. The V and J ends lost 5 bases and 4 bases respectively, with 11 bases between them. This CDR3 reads CASSKSGTYGYTF. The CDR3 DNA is TGTGCCAGCTCAAAGTCCGGGACCTATGGCTACACCTTC.

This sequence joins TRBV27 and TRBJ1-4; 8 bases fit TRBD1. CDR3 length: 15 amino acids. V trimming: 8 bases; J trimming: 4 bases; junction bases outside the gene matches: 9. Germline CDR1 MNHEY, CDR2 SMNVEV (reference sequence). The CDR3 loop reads CASRSPDRGNEKLFF. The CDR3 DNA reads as TGTGCCAGCCGCTCTCCAGACAGGGGTAATGAAAAACTGTTTTTT.

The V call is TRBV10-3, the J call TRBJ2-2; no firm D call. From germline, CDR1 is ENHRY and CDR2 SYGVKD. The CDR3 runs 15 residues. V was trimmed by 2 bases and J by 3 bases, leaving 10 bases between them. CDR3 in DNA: TGTGCCATCAGTGAGCTGGGTCCACACACCGGGGAGCTGTTTTTT. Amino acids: CAISELGPHTGELFF.

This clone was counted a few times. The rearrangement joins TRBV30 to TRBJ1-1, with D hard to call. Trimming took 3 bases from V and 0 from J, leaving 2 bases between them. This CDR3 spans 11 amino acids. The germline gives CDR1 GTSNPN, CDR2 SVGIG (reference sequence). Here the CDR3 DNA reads TGTGCCTGGAGACTGAACACTGAAGCTTTCTTT. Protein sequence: CAWRLNTEAFF.

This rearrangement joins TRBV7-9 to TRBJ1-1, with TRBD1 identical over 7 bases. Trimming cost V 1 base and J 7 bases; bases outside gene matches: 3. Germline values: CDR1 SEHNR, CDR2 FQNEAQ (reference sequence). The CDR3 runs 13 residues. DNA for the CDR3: TGTGCCAGCAGCTTAGACCGGGACAGTGAAGCTTTCTTT. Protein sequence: CASSLDRDSEAFF.